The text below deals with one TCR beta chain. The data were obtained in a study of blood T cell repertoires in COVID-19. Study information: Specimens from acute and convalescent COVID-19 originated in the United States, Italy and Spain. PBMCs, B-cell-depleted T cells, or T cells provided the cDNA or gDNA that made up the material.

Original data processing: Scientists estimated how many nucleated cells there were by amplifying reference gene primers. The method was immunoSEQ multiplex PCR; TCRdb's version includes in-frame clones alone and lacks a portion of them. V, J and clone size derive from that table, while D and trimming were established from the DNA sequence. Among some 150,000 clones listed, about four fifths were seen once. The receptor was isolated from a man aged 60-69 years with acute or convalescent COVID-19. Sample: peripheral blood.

CDR3 DNA sequence: TGCGCCAGCAGCCAAGACGGGTTAGCAGGGTTCACAGAGACCCAGTACTTC. Translated: CASSQDGLAGFTETQYF. This chain uses TRBV4-1 with TRBJ2-5; D is perhaps TRBD1 (5 bases). The CDR3 has 17 amino acids. The germline V and J ends were trimmed by 0 bases and 4 bases, with 18 bases remaining between them. Germline V CDR1 and CDR2: MGHRA, YSYEKL.